This T cell receptor (beta chain) was retrieved from a study of PD-1 blockade in classical Hodgkin lymphoma. Study results and caveats: CD4+ TCR diversity climbed significantly by C4D1, unlike CD8+ TCR diversity. Newly diagnosed patients were reported to exhibit reduced baseline TCR diversity relative to healthy donors.

Germline V CDR1 and CDR2: LNHDA, SQIVND (reference sequence). The CDR3 totals 14 residues. Trimming left V 6 bases short and J 4 bases short, with 14 bases between. Each patient experienced a relapse that followed autologous stem cell transplantation, and brentuximab vedotin exposure varied. Responses achieved at best were complete response, partial response or progressive disease. Comments on this clone: The antigen is undetermined.

Sequencing used immunoSEQ multiplex PCR; TCRdb keeps in-frame clones, though not all of them. This table holds just over 60,000 clones, 88% found once. This specimen consisted of peripheral blood mononuclear cells (PBMCs), obtained at baseline. The chain carries TRBV19 and TRBJ2-3; possibly TRBD2 for D (5 bases). This TCR came from a human donor with classical Hodgkin lymphoma. DNA of the CDR3: TGTGCCAGTAGACCGAACTCGGGATCAGATACGCAGTATTTT. Translation gives CASRPNSGSDTQYF.